This entry describes one TCR beta chain. Deletions cut 5 bases from V and 2 bases from J, with 16 bases between. There are 15 residues in the CDR3. Germline CDR1 and CDR2: MNHEY and SMNVEV (reference sequence). Sequenced by immunoSEQ multiplex PCR; TCRdb stores in-frame clones only, minus some. The table includes hundreds of thousands of clones, under 75% detected once. This sample was included in a study of cytotoxic CD8 clonotypes in ibrutinib-treated CLL. The chain has TRBV27 and TRBJ2-7; the D gene is possibly TRBD1 (6 bases). The sample in question was PBMCs, obtained after 24 months of ibrutinib treatment. The source of this sequence is a human donor with chronic lymphocytic leukemia. CDR3 sequence reads: CASSPTYDRTYEQYF. DNA of the CDR3: TGTGCCAGCAGTCCTACTTACGACAGGACCTACGAGCAGTACTTC.